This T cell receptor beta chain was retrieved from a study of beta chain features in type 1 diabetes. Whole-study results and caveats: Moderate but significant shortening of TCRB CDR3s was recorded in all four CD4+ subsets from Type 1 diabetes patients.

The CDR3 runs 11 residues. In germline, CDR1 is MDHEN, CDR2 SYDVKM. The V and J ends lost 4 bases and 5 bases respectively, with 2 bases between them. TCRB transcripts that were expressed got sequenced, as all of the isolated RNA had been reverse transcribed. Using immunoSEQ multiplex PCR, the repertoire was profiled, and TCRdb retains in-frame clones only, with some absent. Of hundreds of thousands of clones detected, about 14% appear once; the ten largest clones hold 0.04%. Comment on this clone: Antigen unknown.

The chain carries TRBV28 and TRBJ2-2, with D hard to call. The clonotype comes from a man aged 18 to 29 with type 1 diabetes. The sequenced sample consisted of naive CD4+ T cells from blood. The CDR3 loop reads CASSSTGELFF. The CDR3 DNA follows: TGTGCCAGCAGTTCAACCGGGGAGCTGTTTTTT. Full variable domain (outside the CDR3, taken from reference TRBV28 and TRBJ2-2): DVKVTQSSRYLVKRTGEKVFLECVQDMDHENMFWYRQDPGLGLRLIYFSYDVKMKEKGDIPEGYSVSREKKERFSLILESASTNQTSMYLCASSSTGELFFGEGSRLTVL.